The 4 T cell receptor beta chains below come from one sample, sequenced in a study of T cells after posttransplantation cyclophosphamide. The protocol was immunoSEQ multiplex PCR, while the TCRdb copy is restricted to in-frame clones and leaves out a portion. The profile covers 7,800 or so clones, with about nine tenths appearing a single time and over 3.5% taken by the ten largest. Source material: CD4+ T cells sorted from blood. All receptors come from a woman aged 45-65 years in good health and a related stem cell transplant donor.

This clone was seen a handful of times. The V and J genes are TRBV7-8 and TRBJ1-5; D gene unclear. Germline V lookup: CDR1 SGHVS, CDR2 FQNEAQ. V lost 1 base to trimming and J lost 5 bases, with 6 bases between them. The CDR3 is made up of 13 amino acids. The CDR3 DNA sequence: TGTGCCAGCAGCTTAGAACGGGATCAGCCCCAGCATTTT. Translating it yields CASSLERDQPQHF.

The chain links TRBV11-2 to TRBJ2-5; 7 bases match TRBD1. This CDR3 is built from 16 residues. With 7 bases clipped from V and 4 bases from J, the junction kept 15 bases outside the gene matches. CDR1 is SGHAT and CDR2 is FQNNGV in the germline V gene. CDR3 amino acids: CASTRAGGSYTETQYF. The CDR3 DNA is TGTGCCAGCACCCGTGCAGGGGGTAGTTACACAGAGACCCAGTACTTC.

The V gene is TRBV5-4, the J gene TRBJ2-7; TRBD2 agrees at 7 bases. Trimming at V came to 4 bases and at J to 2 bases, leaving 6 bases not matched to a gene. In germline, CDR1 is SGHNT, CDR2 YYREEE (reference sequence). This CDR3 contains 14 residues. The CDR3 is CASSKKTSPYEQYF. The CDR3 bases are TGTGCCAGCAGCAAAAAGACTAGCCCCTACGAGCAGTACTTC.

This rearrangement joins TRBV9 to TRBJ2-2; D unresolved. The V gene's germline CDR1 is SGDLS and CDR2 YYNGEE. The CDR3 has 12 residues. Deletions cut 3 bases from V and 3 bases from J, with 3 bases between. In DNA form, the CDR3 reads TGTGCCAGCAGCGCTTACACCGGGGAGCTGTTTTTT. Translated, it gives CASSAYTGELFF.